Below, 3 T cell receptor beta chains from the same sample are listed, as sequenced in a study of T cell responses to AZD1222 COVID-19 vaccine. Sequencing was performed with immunoSEQ multiplex PCR; in TCRdb, only in-frame clones are kept and a portion is missing. The table lists about 150,000 clones, under 95% of them singletons. Sample: peripheral blood, taken on day 0 of AZD1222 vaccination. The receptors originated from an adult in good health.

The chain couples TRBV7-9 to TRBJ1-4, with D maybe TRBD1 (5 bases). Germline V gene lookup returns CDR1 SEHNR and CDR2 FQNEAQ (reference sequence). This CDR3 is 14 amino acids long. Trimming left V 6 bases short and J 5 bases short, with 13 bases between. The CDR3 DNA sequence: TGTGCCAGCAGTCAGACAGTCAGGAATGAAAAACTGTTTTTT. It specifies CASSQTVRNEKLFF. Full variable domain (remainder filled in from reference TRBV7-9 and TRBJ1-4): DTGVSQNPRHKITKRGQNVTFRCDPISEHNRLYWYRQTLGQGPEFLTYFQNEAQLEKSRLLSDRFSAERPKGSFSTLEIQRTEQGDSAMYLCASSQTVRNEKLFFGSGTQLSVL.

This clone was recorded once. J is TRBJ2-3 and V is TRBV4-1; maybe TRBD1 (5 bases). V lost 1 base, J lost 0 bases, and 8 bases lay in between. Germline V gives CDR1 MGHRA, CDR2 YSYEKL. The length of the CDR3 is 15 residues. The CDR3: CASSQGTYSTDTQYF. CDR3 bases: TGCGCCAGCAGCCAAGGGACATACAGCACAGATACGCAGTATTTT.

The V call is TRBV18, the J call TRBJ1-2; 7 nucleotides match TRBD1. V lost 6 bases to trimming and J lost 3 bases; unmatched junction nucleotides: 10. Looked up from germline, CDR1 is KGHSH and CDR2 is LQKENI. The CDR3 sequence is 15 residues long. The CDR3 loop reads CASSQRTGDYYGYTF. The CDR3 DNA is TGTGCCAGCTCCCAAAGGACAGGAGACTACTATGGCTACACCTTC.